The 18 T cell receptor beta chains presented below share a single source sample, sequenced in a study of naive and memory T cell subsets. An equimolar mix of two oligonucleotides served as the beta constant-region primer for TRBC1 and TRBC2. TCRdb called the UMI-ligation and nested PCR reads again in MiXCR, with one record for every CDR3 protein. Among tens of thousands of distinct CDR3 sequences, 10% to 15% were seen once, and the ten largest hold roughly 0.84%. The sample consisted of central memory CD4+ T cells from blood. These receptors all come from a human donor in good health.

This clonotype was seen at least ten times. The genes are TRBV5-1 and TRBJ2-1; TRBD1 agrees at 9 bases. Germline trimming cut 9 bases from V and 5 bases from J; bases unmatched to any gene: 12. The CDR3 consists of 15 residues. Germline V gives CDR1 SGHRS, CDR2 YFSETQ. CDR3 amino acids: CATSSGTGNNNEQFF. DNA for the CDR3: TGCGCCACCAGTTCCGGGACAGGGAACAACAATGAGCAGTTCTTC.

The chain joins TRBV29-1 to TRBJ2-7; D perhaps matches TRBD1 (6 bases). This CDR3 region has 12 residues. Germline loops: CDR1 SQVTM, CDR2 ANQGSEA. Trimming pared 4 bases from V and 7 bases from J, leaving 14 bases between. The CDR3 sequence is CSVGSQGWEQYF. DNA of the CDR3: TGCAGCGTTGGTTCGCAGGGGTGGGAGCAGTACTTC.

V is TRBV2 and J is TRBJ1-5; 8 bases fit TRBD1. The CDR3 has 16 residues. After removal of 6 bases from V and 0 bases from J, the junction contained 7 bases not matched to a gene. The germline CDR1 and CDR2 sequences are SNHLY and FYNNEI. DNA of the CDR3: TGTGCCAGCAGCGGAACAGGGGGATATAGCAATCAGCCCCAGCATTTT. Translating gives CASSGTGGYSNQPQHF.

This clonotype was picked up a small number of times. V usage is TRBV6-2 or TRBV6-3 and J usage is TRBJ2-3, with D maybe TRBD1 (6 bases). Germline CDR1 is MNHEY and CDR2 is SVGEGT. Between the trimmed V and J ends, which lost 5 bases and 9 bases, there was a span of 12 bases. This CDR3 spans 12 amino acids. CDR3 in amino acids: CASSPQGYTQYF. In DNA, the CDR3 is TGTGCCAGCAGTCCACAGGGTTACACGCAGTATTTT.

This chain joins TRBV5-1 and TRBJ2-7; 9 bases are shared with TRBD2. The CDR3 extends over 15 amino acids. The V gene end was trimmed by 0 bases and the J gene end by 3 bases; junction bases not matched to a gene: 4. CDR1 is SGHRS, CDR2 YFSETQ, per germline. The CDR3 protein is CASSLGGLADYEQYF. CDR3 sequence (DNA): TGCGCCAGCAGCTTGGGGGGACTAGCAGACTACGAGCAGTACTTC. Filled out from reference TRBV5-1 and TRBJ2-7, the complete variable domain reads KAGVTQTPRYLIKTRGQQVTLSCSPISGHRSVSWYQQTPGQGLQFLFEYFSETQRNKGNFPGRFSGRQFSNSRSEMNVSTLELGDSALYLCASSLGGLADYEQYFGPGTRLTVT.

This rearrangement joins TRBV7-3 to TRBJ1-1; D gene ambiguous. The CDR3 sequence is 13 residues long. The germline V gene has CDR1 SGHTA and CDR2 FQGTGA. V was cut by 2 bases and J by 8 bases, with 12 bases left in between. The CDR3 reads CASSLEERAEAFF. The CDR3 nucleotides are TGTGCCAGCAGCTTAGAGGAAAGGGCCGAAGCTTTCTTT.

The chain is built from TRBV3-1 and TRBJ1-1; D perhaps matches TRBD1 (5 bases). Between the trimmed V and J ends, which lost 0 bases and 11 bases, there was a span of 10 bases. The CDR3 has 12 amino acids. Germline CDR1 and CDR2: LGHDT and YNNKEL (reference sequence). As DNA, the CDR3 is TGTGCCAGCAGCCAAGAAAGGGGTGGCGCTTTCTTT. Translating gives CASSQERGGAFF. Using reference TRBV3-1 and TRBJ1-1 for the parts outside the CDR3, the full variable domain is DTAVSQTPKYLVTQMGNDKSIKCEQNLGHDTMYWYKQDSKKFLKIMFSYNNKELIINETVPNRFSPKSPDKAHLNLHINSLELGDSAVYFCASSQERGGAFFGQGTRLTVV.

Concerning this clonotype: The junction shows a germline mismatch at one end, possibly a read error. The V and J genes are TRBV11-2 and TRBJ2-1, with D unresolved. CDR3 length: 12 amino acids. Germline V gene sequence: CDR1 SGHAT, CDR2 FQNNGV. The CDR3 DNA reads TGTGCCAGCAGCTTGGCAGGCCATGAGCAGATCTTC. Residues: CASSLAGHEQIF. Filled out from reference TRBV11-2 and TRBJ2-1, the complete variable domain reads EAGVAQSPRYKIIEKRQSVAFWCNPISGHATLYWYQQILGQGPKLLIQFQNNGVVDDSQLPKDRFSAERLKGVDSTLKIQPAKLEDSAVYLCASSLAGHEQIFGPGTRLTVL.

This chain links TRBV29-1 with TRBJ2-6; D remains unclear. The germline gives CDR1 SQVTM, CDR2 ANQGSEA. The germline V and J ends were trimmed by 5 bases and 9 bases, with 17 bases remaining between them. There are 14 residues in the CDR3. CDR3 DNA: TGCAGCGTTTTAGACCCGACTGGCTACAACGTCCTGACTTTC. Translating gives CSVLDPTGYNVLTF.

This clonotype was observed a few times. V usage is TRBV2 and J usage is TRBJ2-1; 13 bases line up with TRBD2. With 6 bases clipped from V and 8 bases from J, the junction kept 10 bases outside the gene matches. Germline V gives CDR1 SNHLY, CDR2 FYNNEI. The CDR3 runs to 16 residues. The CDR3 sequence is CASSGLAGDSRHEQFF. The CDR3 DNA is TGTGCCAGCAGCGGACTAGCGGGAGATTCTCGCCATGAGCAGTTCTTC.

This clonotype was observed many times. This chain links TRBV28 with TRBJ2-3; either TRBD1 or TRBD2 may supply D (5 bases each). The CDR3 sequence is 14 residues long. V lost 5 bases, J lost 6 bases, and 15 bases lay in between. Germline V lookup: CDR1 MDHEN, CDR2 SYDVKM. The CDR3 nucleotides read TGTGCCAGCAGTCCGGGACCTGCTGCGGATACGCAGTATTTT. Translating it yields CASSPGPAADTQYF.

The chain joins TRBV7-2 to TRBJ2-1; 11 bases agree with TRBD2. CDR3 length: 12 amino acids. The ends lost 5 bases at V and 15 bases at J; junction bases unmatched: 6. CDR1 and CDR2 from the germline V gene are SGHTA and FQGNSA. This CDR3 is CASSPTSGSRFF. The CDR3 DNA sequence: TGTGCCAGCAGCCCCACTAGCGGGAGTAGGTTCTTC.

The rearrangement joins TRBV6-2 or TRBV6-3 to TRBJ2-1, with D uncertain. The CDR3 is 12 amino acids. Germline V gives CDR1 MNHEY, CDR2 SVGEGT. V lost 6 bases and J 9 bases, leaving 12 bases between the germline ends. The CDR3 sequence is CASSTLSGEQFF. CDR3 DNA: TGTGCCAGCAGCACGCTCTCCGGTGAGCAGTTCTTC.

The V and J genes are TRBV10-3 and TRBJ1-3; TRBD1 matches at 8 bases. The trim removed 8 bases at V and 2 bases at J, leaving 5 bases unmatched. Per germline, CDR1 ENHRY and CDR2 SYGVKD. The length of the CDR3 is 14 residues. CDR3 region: CAIGQGSPGNTIYF. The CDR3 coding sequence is TGTGCCATCGGACAGGGTAGTCCTGGAAACACCATATATTTT.

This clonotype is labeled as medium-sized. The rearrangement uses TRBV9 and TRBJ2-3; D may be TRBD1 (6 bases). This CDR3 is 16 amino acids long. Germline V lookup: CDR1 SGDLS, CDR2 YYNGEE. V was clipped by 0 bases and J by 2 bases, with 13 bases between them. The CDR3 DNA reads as TGTGCCAGCAGCGTAGTCGCAGGGGCCAACACAGATACGCAGTATTTT. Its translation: CASSVVAGANTDTQYF.

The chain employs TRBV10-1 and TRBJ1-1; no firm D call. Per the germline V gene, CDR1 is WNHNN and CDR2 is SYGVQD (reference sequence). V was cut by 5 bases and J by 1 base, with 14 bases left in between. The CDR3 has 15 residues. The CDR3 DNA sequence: TGCGCCAGCAGTCAGCCGGGATCCGGGAACACTGAAGCTTTCTTT. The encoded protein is CASSQPGSGNTEAFF.

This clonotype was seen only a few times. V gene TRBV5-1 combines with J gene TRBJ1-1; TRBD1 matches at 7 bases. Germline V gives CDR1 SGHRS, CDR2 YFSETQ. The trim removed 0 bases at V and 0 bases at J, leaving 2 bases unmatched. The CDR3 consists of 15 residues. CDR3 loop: CASSLEGQMNTEAFF. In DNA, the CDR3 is TGCGCCAGCAGCTTGGAGGGACAGATGAACACTGAAGCTTTCTTT.

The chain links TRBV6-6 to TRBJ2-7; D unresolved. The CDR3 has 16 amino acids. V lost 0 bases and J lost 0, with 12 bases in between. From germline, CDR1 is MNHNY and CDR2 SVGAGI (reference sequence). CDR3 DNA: TGTGCCAGCAGTTACTCAGGCTCCGTCCGCTCCTACGAGCAGTACTTC. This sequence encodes CASSYSGSVRSYEQYF.